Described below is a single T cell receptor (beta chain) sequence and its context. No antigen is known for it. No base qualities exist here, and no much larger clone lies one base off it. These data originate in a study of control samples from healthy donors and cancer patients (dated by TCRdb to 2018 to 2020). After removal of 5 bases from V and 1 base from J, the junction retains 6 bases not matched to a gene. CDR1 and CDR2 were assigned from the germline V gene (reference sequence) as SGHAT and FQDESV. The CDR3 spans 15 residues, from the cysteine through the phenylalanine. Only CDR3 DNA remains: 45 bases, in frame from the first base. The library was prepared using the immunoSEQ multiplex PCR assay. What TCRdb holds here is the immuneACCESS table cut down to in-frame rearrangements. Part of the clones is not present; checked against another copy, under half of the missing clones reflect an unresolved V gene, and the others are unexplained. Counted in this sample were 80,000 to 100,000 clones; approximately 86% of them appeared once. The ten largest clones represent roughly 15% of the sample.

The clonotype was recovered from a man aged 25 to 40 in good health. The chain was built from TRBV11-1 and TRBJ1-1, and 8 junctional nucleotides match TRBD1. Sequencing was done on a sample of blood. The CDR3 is CASSVQQGGNTEAFF. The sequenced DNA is TGTGCCAGCAGCGTACAACAGGGGGGGAACACTGAAGCTTTCTTT.